These 29 T cell receptor beta chains originate from one sample sequenced in a study of T cell clonotyping in hematopoietic cell transplantation. Clones were read by immunoSEQ multiplex PCR, and TCRdb kept only the in-frame ones, dropping some. In the table there are approximately 20,000 clones, approximately 79% of which are singletons. Specimen: peripheral blood mononuclear cells. These receptors all stem from a man aged 55-75 years in good health. Some clones in this sample may be carry-over from other donors' samples.

The chain joins TRBV19 to TRBJ2-7; TRBD1 might be the D (5 bases). Germline V gene sequence: CDR1 LNHDA, CDR2 SQIVND (reference sequence). V lost 9 bases and J 1 base, leaving 16 bases between the germline ends. The CDR3 is 14 residues long. The CDR3 sequence is CASKAGQGSYEQYF. DNA of the CDR3: TGTGCCAGCAAAGCCGGGCAGGGTTCCTACGAGCAGTACTTC. Full variable domain (outside the CDR3, taken from reference TRBV19 and TRBJ2-7): DGGITQSPKYLFRKEGQNVTLSCEQNLNHDAMYWYRQDPGQGLRLIYYSQIVNDFQKGDIAEGYSVSREKKESFPLTVTSAQKNPTAFYLCASKAGQGSYEQYFGPGTRLTVT.

The CDR3, as DNA: TGTGCCTGGACCGCTGGGGGGGCGGCCGCTTTCTTT. Its protein is CAWTAGGAAAFF. This chain connects TRBV30 to TRBJ1-1; TRBD1 is a possible D gene (6 bases). The CDR3 loop spans 12 amino acids. Trimming removed 4 bases from V and 11 bases from J, with 17 bases in between. Germline V gene sequence: CDR1 GTSNPN, CDR2 SVGIG (reference sequence).

V usage is TRBV4-3 and J usage is TRBJ1-4; D may be TRBD1 (6 bases). The CDR3 totals 16 residues. Per the germline V gene, CDR1 is LGHNA and CDR2 is YSLEER. Deletions cut 0 bases from V and 4 bases from J, with 12 bases between. Here the CDR3 reads CASSQDLLQGNEKLFF. CDR3 DNA sequence: TGCGCCAGCAGCCAAGATCTACTACAGGGTAATGAAAAACTGTTTTTT.

J is TRBJ1-4 and V is TRBV6-5; D perhaps matches TRBD1 (6 bases). In germline, CDR1 is MNHEY, CDR2 SVGAGI. Trimming removed 4 bases at V and 4 bases at J, with 10 bases between. The length of the CDR3 is 14 residues. The CDR3 sequence is CASSWGQNNEKLFF. CDR3 sequence (DNA): TGTGCCAGCAGTTGGGGGCAGAATAATGAAAAACTGTTTTTT.

Points on this clone: The CDR3 does not end in the conserved phenylalanine or tryptophan, so this is likely a read error. The DNA is omitted, as the CDR3 cannot be located on it reliably, and the CDR3 follows TCRdb's listing. CDR3 in amino acids: CASSLGTSGAPG. The chain combines TRBV7-9 with TRBJ2-7; the table's TRBD2 call for D was not verified on the DNA. The CDR3 totals 12 residues, both ends included. Germline V gene lookup returns CDR1 SEHNR and CDR2 FQNEAQ (reference sequence).

The gene calls are TRBV27 and TRBJ2-7; D might be TRBD1 (6 bases). This CDR3 is 14 amino acids long. The germline V gene encodes CDR1 MNHEY and CDR2 SMNVEV (reference sequence). V lost 3 bases to trimming and J lost 5 bases, with 14 bases between them. The CDR3 bases are TGTGCCAGCAGTTTGACACAGGGAGTCGACGAGCAGTACTTC. Translation: CASSLTQGVDEQYF.

The chain combines TRBV13 with TRBJ2-7; D may correspond to TRBD1 or TRBD2 (5 bases each). Germline V gene data show CDR1 as PRHDT and CDR2 as FYEKMQ (reference sequence). Trimming pared 4 bases from V and 5 bases from J, leaving 18 bases between. This CDR3 contains 15 residues. The CDR3 region is CASSSIRDAANEQYF. The CDR3 DNA follows: TGTGCCAGCAGCTCCATCCGGGACGCCGCAAACGAGCAGTACTTC.

The chain joins TRBV25-1 to TRBJ2-5; D gene unclear. V was pared by 0 bases and J by 4 bases, with 12 bases between. CDR3 size: 15 residues. Germline assignment: CDR1 MGHDK and CDR2 SYGVNS. CDR3 residues: CASSEYWAESETQYF. The DNA for the CDR3 is TGTGCCAGCAGTGAATATTGGGCAGAATCAGAGACCCAGTACTTC.

This clone has just a few counts. V and J are TRBV19 and TRBJ1-4; no definite D call. Germline CDR1 is LNHDA and CDR2 is SQIVND (reference sequence). Trimming left V 0 bases short and J 0 bases short, with 14 bases between. The CDR3 has 18 amino acids. The CDR3 DNA follows: TGTGCCAGTAGTATAGATTTTGCCGACGCAGCAACTAATGAAAAACTGTTTTTT. Its translation: CASSIDFADAATNEKLFF. Drawing the rest from reference TRBV19 and TRBJ1-4, the complete variable domain is DGGITQSPKYLFRKEGQNVTLSCEQNLNHDAMYWYRQDPGQGLRLIYYSQIVNDFQKGDIAEGYSVSREKKESFPLTVTSAQKNPTAFYLCASSIDFADAATNEKLFFGSGTQLSVL.

The chain's CDR3 is CASSLGTRSYEQYF. CDR3 sequence (DNA): TGTGCCAGCAGTCTGGGGACCAGATCCTACGAGCAGTACTTC. The genes are TRBV28 and TRBJ2-7, with D possibly being TRBD1 or TRBD2 (5 bases each). The CDR3 length is 14 residues. CDR1 MDHEN and CDR2 SYDVKM come from the germline V gene. Between the trimmed V and J ends, which lost 5 bases and 1 base, there was a span of 12 bases.

The table lists this clone with a count of one. The chain links TRBV29-1 to TRBJ2-5, with TRBD2 matching 9 bases. V shed 2 bases, J shed 3 bases, and the junction held 10 bases outside the gene matches. The length of the CDR3 is 16 residues. CDR1 is SQVTM, CDR2 ANQGSEA, per germline. The CDR3 sequence is CSVERDWASGEETQYF. The CDR3 nucleotides are TGCAGCGTTGAACGGGACTGGGCTAGCGGGGAAGAGACCCAGTACTTC.

This chain links TRBV4-1 with TRBJ1-4; D call uncertain. CDR1 is MGHRA and CDR2 is YSYEKL in the germline V gene. Trimming took 0 bases from V and 0 from J, leaving 11 bases between them. The CDR3 totals 17 residues. CDR3 sequence reads: CASSQDRGVATNEKLFF. In DNA, the CDR3 is TGCGCCAGCAGCCAAGATCGAGGAGTTGCAACTAATGAAAAACTGTTTTTT.

The V gene is TRBV19, the J gene TRBJ1-5; D remains unclear. Trimming left V 7 bases short and J 2 bases short, with 12 bases between. This CDR3 is built from 14 residues. The V gene's germline CDR1 is LNHDA and CDR2 SQIVND (reference sequence). CDR3 sequence (DNA): TGTGCCAGTAAAGAAGTTGGGGGCAATCAGCCCCAGCATTTT. This sequence encodes CASKEVGGNQPQHF.

The chain recombines TRBV4-1 with TRBJ2-3; TRBD2 matches at 12 bases. J was trimmed by 9 bases and V by 0 bases; bases with no gene match: 7. The CDR3 length is 16 residues. The germline gives CDR1 MGHRA, CDR2 YSYEKL. CDR3: CASSQEASGRGRTQYF. CDR3 in DNA: TGCGCCAGCAGCCAAGAAGCTAGCGGGAGGGGGAGGACGCAGTATTTT.

This CDR3 is CASSLVATITGDYSYNSPLHF. CDR3 coding DNA: TGCGCCAGCAGCTTGGTGGCCACGATAACAGGGGACTACTCCTATAATTCACCCCTCCACTTT. The V gene is TRBV5-1, the J gene TRBJ1-6; 7 positions agree with TRBD1. This CDR3 spans 21 amino acids. The germline V gene encodes CDR1 SGHRS and CDR2 YFSETQ. V lost 0 bases and J lost 0; bases outside the gene matches: 15. The full variable domain, with the rest looked up from reference TRBV5-1 and TRBJ1-6, is KAGVTQTPRYLIKTRGQQVTLSCSPISGHRSVSWYQQTPGQGLQFLFEYFSETQRNKGNFPGRFSGRQFSNSRSEMNVSTLELGDSALYLCASSLVATITGDYSYNSPLHFGNGTRLTVT.

This clone showed up just a few times. The chain carries TRBV7-2 and TRBJ1-3; possibly TRBD1 for D (6 bases). Germline V gene lookup returns CDR1 SGHTA and CDR2 FQGNSA. V was shortened by 11 bases and J by 7 bases, with 18 bases between the two germline ends. The length of the CDR3 is 13 residues. DNA for the CDR3: TGTGCCGGAGGGACACCATACTCTAACACCATATATTTT. This gives the protein CAGGTPYSNTIYF.

This sequence joins TRBV6-5 and TRBJ1-3; maybe TRBD1 (6 bases). Germline lookup yields CDR1 MNHEY and CDR2 SVGAGI. The V end was cut by 6 bases, the J end by 1 base, with 13 bases between. The CDR3 covers 15 residues. CDR3 protein: CASRPKQGSGNTIYF. Here the CDR3 DNA reads TGTGCCAGCAGGCCGAAACAGGGTTCTGGAAACACCATATATTTT.

In this sample, this clone turned up once. The rearrangement uses TRBV7-6 and TRBJ2-7; no clear D. Trimming removed 2 bases at V and 3 bases at J, with 8 bases between. Germline loops: CDR1 SGHVS, CDR2 FNYEAQ. The CDR3 is 13 residues long. The CDR3 protein is CASSLMGFYEQYF. CDR3 nucleotide sequence: TGTGCCAGCAGCTTAATGGGTTTCTACGAGCAGTACTTC. The entire variable domain, with the rest obtained from reference TRBV7-6 and TRBJ2-7, is as follows: GAGVSQSPRYKVTKRGQDVALRCDPISGHVSLYWYRQALGQGPEFLTYFNYEAQQDKSGLPNDRFSAERPEGSISTLTIQRTEQRDSAMYRCASSLMGFYEQYFGPGTRLTVT.

This clone was recorded once. J is TRBJ2-1 and V is TRBV7-3, with no clear D. This CDR3 comprises 17 residues. Germline CDR1 SGHTA, CDR2 FQGTGA. V lost 0 bases and J 0 bases, leaving 12 bases between the germline ends. In DNA, the CDR3 is TGTGCCAGCAGCTTAACGGATGCCCCGAGCTCCTACAATGAGCAGTTCTTC. Protein product: CASSLTDAPSSYNEQFF.

Here the CDR3 reads CASSSRPLSPTGGASEKLFF. The DNA for the CDR3 is TGTGCCAGTAGTTCTCGTCCCTTAAGTCCGACAGGGGGCGCGAGCGAAAAACTGTTTTTT. V is TRBV19 and J is TRBJ1-4; 10 bases are shared with TRBD1. Germline V gene lookup returns CDR1 LNHDA and CDR2 SQIVND (reference sequence). V lost 5 bases, J lost 8 bases, and 23 bases stayed unmatched. This CDR3 region has 20 residues.

V usage is TRBV2 and J usage is TRBJ1-1, with D unclear. This CDR3 is 15 amino acids long. CDR1 is SNHLY and CDR2 is FYNNEI in the germline V gene. Trimming pared 5 bases from V and 0 bases from J, leaving 13 bases between. In DNA, the CDR3 is TGTGCCAGCAGTTTCCTATTATCTTTGAACACTGAAGCTTTCTTT. Amino acids: CASSFLLSLNTEAFF.

The table lists this clone with a few counts. The J gene is TRBJ2-7, the V gene TRBV15, with D tentatively TRBD1 or TRBD2 (5 bases each). The CDR3 spans 16 residues. V shed 0 bases and J shed 6 bases, with 18 bases lying between them. Germline-derived CDR1 and CDR2 are LNHNV and YYDKDF (reference sequence). The CDR3: CATSREAGTIGREQYF. In DNA form, the CDR3 reads TGTGCCACCAGCAGAGAAGCCGGGACCATAGGGCGCGAGCAGTACTTC. Full variable domain (rest looked up from reference TRBV15 and TRBJ2-7): DAMVIQNPRYQVTQFGKPVTLSCSQTLNHNVMYWYQQKSSQAPKLLFHYYDKDFNNEADTPDNFQSRRPNTSFCFLDIRSPGLGDTAMYLCATSREAGTIGREQYFGPGTRLTVT.

This clone was counted once. CDR3 nucleotide sequence: TGTGCCTGGAGTGTAGGGACGGGCCCCCGAGAGACCCAGTACTTC. Encoded protein: CAWSVGTGPRETQYF. V and J are TRBV30 and TRBJ2-5; D could derive from TRBD1 or TRBD2 (5 bases each). The length of the CDR3 is 15 residues. V was pared by 0 bases and J by 4 bases, with 15 bases between. Germline loops: CDR1 GTSNPN, CDR2 SVGIG (reference sequence).

The chain employs TRBV11-2 and TRBJ2-3; the D gene is possibly TRBD2 (5 bases). Trimming left V 4 bases short and J 4 bases short, with 15 bases between. Germline values: CDR1 SGHAT, CDR2 FQNNGV. CDR3 length: 15 amino acids. CDR3 DNA sequence: TGTGCCAGCAGCTACGGCGGGCGAGGGTCAGATACGCAGTATTTT. Its protein product is CASSYGGRGSDTQYF.

V usage is TRBV30 and J usage is TRBJ2-7, with D hard to call. V was cut by 0 bases and J by 0 bases, with 15 bases left in between. CDR3 length: 16 residues. Germline CDR1 and CDR2: GTSNPN and SVGIG (reference sequence). The CDR3 sequence: CAWSVKYSPLSYEQYF. DNA for the CDR3: TGTGCCTGGAGTGTAAAGTATTCCCCCCTCTCCTACGAGCAGTACTTC.

CDR3 DNA sequence: TGTGCCAGCAGTATCTTAGCGGGGGGCCCCTACAATGAGCAGTTCTTC. This translates into CASSILAGGPYNEQFF. The gene calls are TRBV28 and TRBJ2-1, with 10 bases identical to TRBD2. The CDR3 is 16 amino acids. J gave up 2 bases and V 5 bases, and 6 bases lay outside the gene matches. Germline CDR1 and CDR2: MDHEN and SYDVKM. The full variable domain, in which reference TRBV28 and TRBJ2-1 provide the parts outside the CDR3, is DVKVTQSSRYLVKRTGEKVFLECVQDMDHENMFWYRQDPGLGLRLIYFSYDVKMKEKGDIPEGYSVSREKKERFSLILESASTNQTSMYLCASSILAGGPYNEQFFGPGTRLTVL.

J is TRBJ2-2 and V is TRBV5-6; 9 bases are shared with TRBD1. Germline V lookup: CDR1 SGHDT, CDR2 YYEEEE. The V and J ends lost 1 base and 4 bases, in that order; junction bases with no gene match: 8. The CDR3 runs to 17 residues. The CDR3 loop reads CASSLWLGQGITGELFF. Written as DNA, the CDR3 is TGTGCCAGCAGCTTGTGGCTCGGACAGGGGATCACCGGGGAGCTGTTTTTT.

The V and J genes are TRBV28 and TRBJ2-7, with D hard to call. Germline V gives CDR1 MDHEN, CDR2 SYDVKM. The V and J ends lost 2 bases and 3 bases respectively, with 17 bases between them. This CDR3 spans 16 amino acids. The CDR3 DNA reads as TGTGCCAGCAGTTTACCCCGGTCCGACCTCGGCTACGAGCAGTACTTC. Translation gives CASSLPRSDLGYEQYF.

The chain uses TRBV6-5 and TRBJ2-7, with 10 bases aligning to TRBD1. Germline values: CDR1 MNHEY, CDR2 SVGAGI. This CDR3 comprises 13 residues. The V and J ends lost 7 bases and 7 bases, in that order; junction bases with no gene match: 7. The CDR3 loop is CASTRDRGQEQYF. In DNA, the CDR3 is TGTGCCAGCACCCGGGACAGGGGTCAGGAGCAGTACTTC.